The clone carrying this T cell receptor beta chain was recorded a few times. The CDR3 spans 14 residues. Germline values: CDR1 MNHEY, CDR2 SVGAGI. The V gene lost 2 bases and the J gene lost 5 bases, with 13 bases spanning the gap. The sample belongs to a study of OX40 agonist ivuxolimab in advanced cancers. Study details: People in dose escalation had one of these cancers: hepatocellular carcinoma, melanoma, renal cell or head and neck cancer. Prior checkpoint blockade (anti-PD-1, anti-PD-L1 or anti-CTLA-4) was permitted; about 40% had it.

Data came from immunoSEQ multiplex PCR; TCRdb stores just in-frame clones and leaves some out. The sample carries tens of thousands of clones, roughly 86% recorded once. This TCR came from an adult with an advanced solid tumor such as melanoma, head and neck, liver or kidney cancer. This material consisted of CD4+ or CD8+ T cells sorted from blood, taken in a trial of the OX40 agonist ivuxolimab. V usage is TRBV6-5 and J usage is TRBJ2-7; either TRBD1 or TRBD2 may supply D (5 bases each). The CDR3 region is CASSYDQGDDEQYF. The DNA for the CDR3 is TGTGCCAGCAGTTACGACCAGGGAGATGACGAGCAGTACTTC.